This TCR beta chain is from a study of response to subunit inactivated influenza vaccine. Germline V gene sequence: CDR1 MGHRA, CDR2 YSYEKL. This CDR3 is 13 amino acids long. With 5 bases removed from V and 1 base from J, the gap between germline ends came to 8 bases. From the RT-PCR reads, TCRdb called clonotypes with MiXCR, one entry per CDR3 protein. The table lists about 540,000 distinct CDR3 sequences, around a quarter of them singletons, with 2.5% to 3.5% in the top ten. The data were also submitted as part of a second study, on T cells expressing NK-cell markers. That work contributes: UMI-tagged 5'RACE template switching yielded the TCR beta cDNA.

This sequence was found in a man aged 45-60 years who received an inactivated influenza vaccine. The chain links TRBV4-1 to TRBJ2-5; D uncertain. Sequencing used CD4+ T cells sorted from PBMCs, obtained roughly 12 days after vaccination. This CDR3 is CASSELAQETQYF. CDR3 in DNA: TGCGCCAGCAGCGAATTAGCCCAAGAGACCCAGTACTTC.